The TCR beta chain under discussion was sequenced for a study of T cells in Graves' hyperthyroidism and ophthalmopathy. Trimming left V 6 bases short and J 3 bases short, with 14 bases between. CDR3 length equals 13 residues. Germline CDR1 and CDR2: DFQATT and SNEGSKA (reference sequence). There are many counts of this clonotype. The antigen remains unidentified. Findings of the study overall: Ophthalmopathy was distinguished from stable hyperthyroidism by 13 V-J signatures.

Researchers barred patients who had uncontrolled infection, other autoimmune disease, pregnancy or lactation. Amplification of TCR beta CDR3 regions used RNA as the template. The HTBI set primed first-round TCR CDR3 RT-PCR. TCRdb re-analysed the multiplex PCR reads in MiXCR, keeping a single row per CDR3 protein. The repertoire holds approximately 360,000 distinct CDR3 sequences, with approximately 14% as singletons. The sequencing input was blood. J is TRBJ1-2 and V is TRBV20-1, with D perhaps matching TRBD1 (5 bases). This TCR was recovered from a woman between 18 and 29 years old with Graves' hyperthyroidism that later progressed to Graves' ophthalmopathy. In DNA form, the CDR3 reads TGCAGTGCCTCGTCGGGGACCCACTATGGCTACACCTTC. It encodes CSASSGTHYGYTF.